This entry lists 16 T cell receptor beta chains sequenced from one sample in a study of blood T cell repertoires in COVID-19. TCRdb's copy holds only in-frame clones and misses some; the assay was immunoSEQ multiplex PCR. Of about 280,000 clones in the sample, around 90% were seen once. Material for sequencing was peripheral blood. Every receptor here comes from a woman aged 40 to 50 who had recovered from COVID-19.

The rearrangement joins TRBV5-4 to TRBJ2-7; 7 nucleotides line up with TRBD1. V was clipped by 0 bases and J by 3 bases; unmatched bases: 6. The CDR3 covers 15 residues. Germline V lookup: CDR1 SGHNT, CDR2 YYREEE (reference sequence). The CDR3 region is CASSLAGTDIYEQYF. The CDR3, as DNA: TGTGCCAGCAGCTTGGCCGGGACAGATATCTACGAGCAGTACTTC. Complete variable domain (other parts from reference TRBV5-4 and TRBJ2-7): ETGVTQSPTHLIKTRGQQVTLRCSSQSGHNTVSWYQQALGQGPQFIFQYYREEENGRGNFPPRFSGLQFPNYSSELNVNALELDDSALYLCASSLAGTDIYEQYFGPGTRLTVT.

The J gene is TRBJ2-3, the V gene TRBV5-8; D might be TRBD2 (7 bases). V was cut by 0 bases and J by 1 base, with 9 bases left in between. The CDR3 is 15 amino acids. Germline V lookup: CDR1 SGHTS, CDR2 YDEGEE. The CDR3 is CASSLEGGGTDTQYF. The CDR3 DNA reads TGTGCCAGCAGCTTGGAGGGGGGGGGCACAGATACGCAGTATTTT. Using reference TRBV5-8 and TRBJ2-3 for the parts outside the CDR3, the full variable domain is EAGVTQSPTHLIKTRGQQATLRCSPISGHTSVYWYQQALGLGLQFLLWYDEGEERNRGNFPPRFSGRQFPNYSSELNVNALELEDSALYLCASSLEGGGTDTQYFGPGTRLTVL.

The gene calls are TRBV5-1 and TRBJ1-4; no reliable D call. Deletions cut 7 bases from V and 6 bases from J, with 16 bases between. Germline V CDR1 and CDR2: SGHRS, YFSETQ. The CDR3 loop spans 14 amino acids. CDR3 coding DNA: TGCGCCAGCCGCTCGTTCGGTTCGGATGAAAAACTGTTTTTT. As protein: CASRSFGSDEKLFF.

This chain uses TRBV18 with TRBJ2-5; D is perhaps TRBD2 (6 bases). The CDR3 extends over 16 amino acids. Germline lookup yields CDR1 KGHSH and CDR2 LQKENI. With 1 base removed from V and 0 bases from J, the gap between germline ends came to 12 bases. The CDR3 sequence: CASSPLRTGDQETQYF. CDR3 DNA sequence: TGTGCCAGCTCACCACTGCGGACGGGGGACCAAGAGACCCAGTACTTC.

The chain employs TRBV7-2 and TRBJ2-7; D possibly corresponds to TRBD2 (6 bases). Trimming removed 3 bases at V and 0 bases at J, with 6 bases between. Germline V gives CDR1 SGHTA, CDR2 FQGNSA. The CDR3 runs to 13 residues. CDR3: CASSLDYSYEQYF. The CDR3 DNA reads as TGTGCCAGCAGCTTGGACTACTCCTACGAGCAGTACTTC.

The chain links TRBV4-1 to TRBJ2-4; TRBD2 aligns across 8 bases. The CDR3 extends over 19 amino acids. CDR1 and CDR2 from the germline V gene are MGHRA and YSYEKL. The junction had 12 bases not matched to a gene; V was cut back by 0 bases and J by 2 bases. CDR3 nucleotide sequence: TGCGCCAGCAGCCAAGACCAACTAGCGGCTTCCTTGACCAAAAACATTCAGTACTTC. The encoded protein is CASSQDQLAASLTKNIQYF.

This chain uses TRBV7-9 with TRBJ2-3; tentatively, D is TRBD2 (5 bases). There are 14 residues in the CDR3. V lost 5 bases and J 1 base, leaving 10 bases between the germline ends. Germline values: CDR1 SEHNR, CDR2 FQNEAQ (reference sequence). For the CDR3, the DNA is TGTGCCAGCAGCATCGGACTGGGCACAGATACGCAGTATTTT. As protein: CASSIGLGTDTQYF.

V and J are TRBV6-2 or TRBV6-3 and TRBJ2-5, with a tentative D call TRBD2 (6 bases). The CDR3 contains 15 residues. Per the germline V gene, CDR1 is MNHEY and CDR2 is SVGEGT. V lost 6 bases to trimming and J lost 5 bases, with 19 bases between them. CDR3 in amino acids: CASSDSGGRKETQYF. The CDR3 DNA reads TGTGCCAGCAGCGATAGTGGGGGGAGGAAGGAGACCCAGTACTTC.

The rearrangement uses TRBV7-8 and TRBJ1-6; no definite D call. V was pared by 5 bases and J by 10 bases, with 18 bases between. This CDR3 comprises 15 residues. The germline CDR1 and CDR2 sequences are SGHVS and FQNEAQ. CDR3 sequence: CASSLPAVGSSPLHF. Here the CDR3 DNA reads TGTGCCAGCAGCCTACCCGCGGTTGGGAGCTCACCCCTCCACTTT.

The V and J genes are TRBV27 and TRBJ2-7; D is unresolved. The CDR3 has 13 residues. Per the germline V gene, CDR1 is MNHEY and CDR2 is SMNVEV (reference sequence). V was pared by 3 bases and J by 6 bases, with 12 bases between. This chain's CDR3 is CASSFPGSGEQYF. The CDR3 DNA follows: TGTGCCAGCAGTTTTCCTGGTTCCGGCGAGCAGTACTTC.

The chain combines TRBV12-3 or TRBV12-4 with TRBJ1-2; possible D gene TRBD1, 5 bases. The V gene lost 5 bases and the J gene lost 11 bases, with 12 bases spanning the gap. There are 11 residues in the CDR3. CDR3 sequence: CASSAGTSYTF. The CDR3 DNA sequence: TGTGCCAGCAGTGCGGGGACCTCTTACACCTTC.

This clone was observed a handful of times. The V call is TRBV7-3, the J call TRBJ1-1; maybe TRBD1 (6 bases). Germline V gives CDR1 SGHTA, CDR2 FQGTGA. V was pared by 3 bases and J by 7 bases, with 15 bases between. This CDR3 spans 14 amino acids. The CDR3 loop is CASSLGGGDYEAFF. In nucleotides, the CDR3 is TGTGCCAGCAGCTTGGGAGGGGGTGACTATGAAGCTTTCTTT.

This clone is a singleton in its sample. In nucleotides, the CDR3 is TGTGCCAGCAGCTTATCGGGTGGGACCGGGGAGCTGTTTTTT. It encodes CASSLSGGTGELFF. The chain joins TRBV7-9 to TRBJ2-2, with D unresolved. The germline V gene encodes CDR1 SEHNR and CDR2 FQNEAQ (reference sequence). The V end lost 2 bases, the J end lost 5 bases, and 9 bases lay between the germline ends. CDR3 size: 14 residues. Supplemented by reference TRBV7-9 and TRBJ2-2, the full variable domain reads DTGVSQNPRHKITKRGQNVTFRCDPISEHNRLYWYRQTLGQGPEFLTYFQNEAQLEKSRLLSDRFSAERPKGSFSTLEIQRTEQGDSAMYLCASSLSGGTGELFFGEGSRLTVL.

The rearrangement links TRBV19 to TRBJ1-1; D remains ambiguous. V dropped 3 bases and J dropped 6 bases, with 11 bases sitting between them. From germline, CDR1 is LNHDA and CDR2 SQIVND (reference sequence). The CDR3 is 13 residues long. CDR3 in DNA: TGTGCCAGTAGTATTGACGCGGCCTCTGAAGCTTTCTTT. Its translation is CASSIDAASEAFF. Full variable domain (remainder filled in from reference TRBV19 and TRBJ1-1): DGGITQSPKYLFRKEGQNVTLSCEQNLNHDAMYWYRQDPGQGLRLIYYSQIVNDFQKGDIAEGYSVSREKKESFPLTVTSAQKNPTAFYLCASSIDAASEAFFGQGTRLTVV.

V and J are TRBV2 and TRBJ2-7, with 9 positions matching TRBD2. This CDR3 region has 14 residues. Germline V gives CDR1 SNHLY, CDR2 FYNNEI. V was clipped by 6 bases and J by 5 bases; unmatched bases: 8. The CDR3 sequence: CASSGGLASHEQYF. The CDR3 nucleotides read TGTGCCAGCAGCGGGGGACTAGCTTCCCACGAGCAGTACTTC.

This clone was seen just once. This rearrangement joins TRBV27 to TRBJ1-4; D unresolved. CDR1 and CDR2 (germline): MNHEY, SMNVEV (reference sequence). The CDR3 sequence is 15 residues long. V was shortened by 6 bases and J by 3 bases, with 14 bases between the two germline ends. The chain's CDR3 is CASSSSRVANEKLFF. The CDR3 DNA is TGTGCCAGCAGCTCCTCGAGGGTGGCTAATGAAAAACTGTTTTTT.